This T cell receptor beta chain is drawn from a study of blood T cell repertoires in COVID-19. Study summary: There were acute and convalescent COVID-19 samples, and they came from the United States, Italy and Spain. Sources were T cells, B-cell-depleted T cells, or PBMCs; the material itself was cDNA or gDNA.

How the authors handled the data: Amplified reference gene primers provided the basis for estimating nucleated cell counts. The method was immunoSEQ multiplex PCR; TCRdb's version includes in-frame clones alone and lacks a portion of them. The DNA was the basis for D and trimming; V, J and clone size are from that table. This table has around 150,000 clones, roughly 89% appearing once. The CDR3 has 16 amino acids. The V and J ends lost 4 bases and 7 bases, in that order; junction bases with no gene match: 14. In germline, CDR1 is LGHDT, CDR2 YNNKEL (reference sequence). This chain uses TRBV3-1 (or the pseudogene TRBV3-2) with TRBJ2-7; 9 bases align to TRBD2. The source of this sequence is a human donor in a cohort sampled during active COVID-19. Sequenced material: peripheral blood. The DNA of the CDR3 is TGTGCCAGCAGCCCCCCTGCGGTAGCGGGGGCGCGGGAGCAGTACTTC. It specifies CASSPPAVAGAREQYF.